This entry lists 24 T cell receptor beta chains sequenced from one sample in a study of vaccination and CD4 T cells after COVID-19. This sample's treatment: approximately nine-day PBMC culture with coronavirus spike peptide pools or control peptides (ViraFEST assay). Which antigens these TCRs recognize remains unknown. The Oncomine TCR Beta short-read assay sequenced DNA from cultured CD4+ T cells. TCRdb re-called the PCR reads through MiXCR, storing one row per CDR3 protein. The repertoire consists of approximately 13,000 distinct CDR3 sequences, with 40% to 65% occurring once and the leading ten covering about 9.4%. The sequencing used CD4+ T cells from blood, cultured in vitro, collected before SARS-CoV-2 vaccination. These receptors originate from a human donor who had recovered from COVID-19.

The rearrangement links TRBV7-9 to TRBJ2-7; TRBD2 matches 9 bases. The V and J ends lost 3 bases and 2 bases, in that order; junction bases with no gene match: 5. The germline V gene encodes CDR1 SEHNR and CDR2 FQNEAQ (reference sequence). This CDR3 is 15 amino acids long. Written as DNA, the CDR3 is TGTGCCAGCAGCTTGGCGGGGGGGGGACCCTACGAGCAGTACTTC. Protein: CASSLAGGGPYEQYF.

The chain carries TRBV27 and TRBJ2-1, with D maybe TRBD2 (6 bases). Germline CDR1 reads MNHEY; CDR2 reads SMNVEV (reference sequence). Trimming took off 3 bases at V and 1 base at J, with 13 bases between the two ends. This CDR3 has 16 amino acids. The CDR3 DNA reads TGTGCCAGCAGTTTCTCCCCCGGGACTTCCTACAATGAGCAGTTCTTC. Translating it yields CASSFSPGTSYNEQFF.

This chain joins TRBV28 and TRBJ1-2; no reliable D call. The germline CDR1 and CDR2 sequences are MDHEN and SYDVKM. Deletions cut 5 bases from V and 4 bases from J, with 8 bases between. The CDR3 extends over 12 amino acids. The CDR3 region is CASSREFYGYTF. The CDR3 nucleotides read TGTGCCAGCAGTCGAGAGTTCTATGGCTACACCTTC.

The V gene is TRBV25-1, the J gene TRBJ2-7, with D tentatively TRBD2 (6 bases). The V gene lost 3 bases and the J gene lost 0 bases, with 9 bases spanning the gap. Per the germline V gene, CDR1 is MGHDK and CDR2 is SYGVNS. CDR3 length: 14 amino acids. DNA for the CDR3: TGTGCCAGCAGTGATAGCGGAAGCTCCTACGAGCAGTACTTC. This sequence encodes CASSDSGSSYEQYF.

This clonotype was seen a handful of times. The chain combines TRBV7-8 with TRBJ2-7; perhaps TRBD2 as D (5 bases). V lost 0 bases to trimming and J lost 0 bases, with 15 bases between them. The CDR3 has 17 residues. Germline V gene sequence: CDR1 SGHVS, CDR2 FQNEAQ. The CDR3 DNA sequence: TGTGCCAGCAGCTTAGCAGGAGGACTGGGGTTCTCCTACGAGCAGTACTTC. This encodes CASSLAGGLGFSYEQYF.

The chain is built from TRBV20-1 and TRBJ2-5; D call uncertain. This CDR3 has 11 residues. The V end lost 1 base, the J end lost 2 bases, and 2 bases lay between the germline ends. Germline V CDR1 and CDR2: DFQATT, SNEGSKA (reference sequence). The CDR3 nucleotides are TGCAGTGCTAGAGGACAAGAGACCCAGTACTTC. Amino acids: CSARGQETQYF.

The V gene is TRBV7-9, the J gene TRBJ1-1; D gene unclear. Germline lookup yields CDR1 SEHNR and CDR2 FQNEAQ (reference sequence). This CDR3 contains 12 residues. Deletions cut 1 base from V and 11 bases from J, with 11 bases between. For the CDR3, the DNA is TGTGCCAGCAGCTTAGGTCCCCATCGCGCTTTCTTT. Translation: CASSLGPHRAFF.

This clonotype was seen a few times. The V and J genes are TRBV6-1 and TRBJ1-1; D remains unclear. The CDR3 is 13 amino acids. Germline V gene sequence: CDR1 MNHNS, CDR2 SASEGT. V lost 8 bases and J lost 0, with 10 bases in between. CDR3 coding DNA: TGTGCCAGCCAACGGGAGGTGAACACTGAAGCTTTCTTT. It encodes CASQREVNTEAFF.

The chain links TRBV10-3 to TRBJ1-1, with D hard to call. This CDR3 contains 12 residues. Trimming stripped 2 bases from V and 2 bases from J, with 3 bases between. Germline CDR1 and CDR2: ENHRY and SYGVKD. CDR3 coding DNA: TGTGCCATCAGTGAGCGAAACACTGAAGCTTTCTTT. Translating it yields CAISERNTEAFF.

In this sample, this clonotype turned up a few times. The chain combines TRBV7-8 with TRBJ1-1, with D uncertain. From germline, CDR1 is SGHVS and CDR2 FQNEAQ. V lost 5 bases, J lost 3 bases, and 13 bases lay in between. This CDR3 has 14 amino acids. CDR3 region: CASSPEVGHTEAFF. The CDR3 nucleotides are TGTGCCAGCAGCCCCGAGGTTGGGCACACTGAAGCTTTCTTT.

This clonotype occurred once. This chain links TRBV20-1 with TRBJ2-7; tentatively, D is TRBD1 (5 bases). V was shortened by 0 bases and J by 3 bases, with 15 bases between the two germline ends. The CDR3 contains 15 residues. In germline, CDR1 is DFQATT, CDR2 SNEGSKA (reference sequence). CDR3 sequence reads: CSARDRQSPDYEQYF. DNA of the CDR3: TGCAGTGCTAGAGATCGACAGTCTCCAGACTACGAGCAGTACTTC.

This clonotype showed up just a few times. The chain links TRBV6-5 to TRBJ1-5; D not resolved. The CDR3 spans 14 residues. V gave up 2 bases and J gave up 4 bases, with 9 bases separating them. CDR1 MNHEY and CDR2 SVGAGI come from the germline V gene. CDR3: CASSYTGENQPQHF. The CDR3 nucleotides are TGTGCCAGCAGTTACACCGGGGAAAATCAGCCCCAGCATTTT.

CDR3 in amino acids: CASSLNVGIVKGEQYF. CDR3 nucleotide sequence: TGTGCCAGCAGTTTGAATGTGGGGATTGTTAAAGGAGAGCAGTACTTC. The V and J genes are TRBV28 and TRBJ2-7; D remains ambiguous. V was shortened by 3 bases and J by 7 bases, with 22 bases between the two germline ends. The CDR3 contains 16 residues. The germline V gene has CDR1 MDHEN and CDR2 SYDVKM.

The rearrangement uses TRBV20-1 and TRBJ1-1; unclear D gene. Deletions cut 5 bases from V and 6 bases from J, with 16 bases between. The germline gives CDR1 DFQATT, CDR2 SNEGSKA (reference sequence). The CDR3 has 13 residues. CDR3 residues: CSAGIPGSAEAFF. CDR3 in DNA: TGCAGTGCTGGAATCCCCGGGAGCGCTGAAGCTTTCTTT.

This clonotype showed up just a few times. The chain joins TRBV6-1 to TRBJ1-5, with unresolved D. This CDR3 comprises 12 residues. Trimming removed 6 bases at V and 4 bases at J, with 7 bases between. CDR1 and CDR2 (germline): MNHNS, SASEGT. This chain's CDR3 is CASRDGNQPQHF. Written as DNA, the CDR3 is TGTGCCAGCAGGGACGGAAATCAGCCCCAGCATTTT.

The chain couples TRBV7-9 to TRBJ2-5, with D perhaps TRBD1 or TRBD2 (5 bases each). Trimming shortened V by 0 bases and J by 7 bases, and 12 bases separated the two germline ends. Germline V gene data show CDR1 as SEHNR and CDR2 as FQNEAQ (reference sequence). The CDR3 loop spans 14 amino acids. The CDR3 loop is CASSLALSGGTQYF. CDR3 nucleotide sequence: TGTGCCAGCAGCTTAGCACTATCTGGGGGGACCCAGTACTTC.

This chain joins TRBV7-6 and TRBJ2-1, with TRBD2 matching over 13 bases. CDR3 length: 18 residues. The germline V gene encodes CDR1 SGHVS and CDR2 FNYEAQ. The junction had 14 bases not matched to a gene; V was cut back by 5 bases and J by 7 bases. CDR3 sequence: CASSPGTSGMGSRNEQFF. For the CDR3, the DNA is TGTGCCAGCAGCCCGGGGACTAGCGGGATGGGGTCTCGGAATGAGCAGTTCTTC. Variable domain in full (rest from reference TRBV7-6 and TRBJ2-1): GAGVSQSPRYKVTKRGQDVALRCDPISGHVSLYWYRQALGQGPEFLTYFNYEAQQDKSGLPNDRFSAERPEGSISTLTIQRTEQRDSAMYRCASSPGTSGMGSRNEQFFGPGTRLTVL.

The CDR3: CASSSGQEGFRDSPLHF. CDR3 sequence (DNA): TGTGCCAGCAGCTCCGGACAGGAAGGGTTCCGAGATTCACCCCTCCACTTT. The genes are TRBV5-4 and TRBJ1-6; 7 nucleotides match TRBD1. The CDR3 extends over 17 amino acids. Germline V gene sequence: CDR1 SGHNT, CDR2 YYREEE (reference sequence). J was trimmed by 8 bases and V by 3 bases; bases with no gene match: 14.

J is TRBJ1-1 and V is TRBV6-5, with a tentative D call TRBD1 (5 bases). The CDR3 has 14 amino acids. Germline V lookup: CDR1 MNHEY, CDR2 SVGAGI. V was pared by 4 bases and J by 0 bases, with 9 bases between. The CDR3 DNA reads TGTGCCAGCAGTTTAGGCAGGGTGAACACTGAAGCTTTCTTT. It is translated as CASSLGRVNTEAFF.

This clonotype was picked up a small number of times. This sequence joins TRBV7-2 and TRBJ2-3, with D maybe TRBD1 (5 bases). This CDR3 comprises 14 residues. CDR1 SGHTA and CDR2 FQGNSA come from the germline V gene. V was cut by 1 base and J by 6 bases, with 11 bases left in between. The CDR3 loop reads CASSLGGSKDTQYF. CDR3 DNA sequence: TGTGCCAGCAGCTTAGGGGGCAGTAAGGATACGCAGTATTTT. Together with reference TRBV7-2 and TRBJ2-3, the CDR3 gives the full variable domain: GAGVSQSPSNKVTEKGKDVELRCDPISGHTALYWYRQSLGQGLEFLIYFQGNSAPDKSGLPSDRFSAERTGGSVSTLTIQRTQQEDSAVYLCASSLGGSKDTQYFGPGTRLTVL.

The chain carries TRBV7-9 and TRBJ2-7; tentative D call: TRBD1 (6 bases). The CDR3 is 15 amino acids. Between the trimmed V and J ends, which lost 5 bases and 2 bases, there was a span of 16 bases. Germline V gene sequence: CDR1 SEHNR, CDR2 FQNEAQ (reference sequence). CDR3 amino acids: CASSARQATTYEQYF. CDR3 bases: TGTGCCAGCAGCGCCCGACAGGCGACGACCTACGAGCAGTACTTC.

The rearrangement joins TRBV7-3 to TRBJ2-1; TRBD2 matches 15 bases. Losses at the gene ends were 3 bases for V and 10 bases for J; bases not matched to a gene: 7. This CDR3 has 16 residues. In germline, CDR1 is SGHTA, CDR2 FQGTGA. CDR3 DNA: TGTGCCAGCAGCTTCCGGACTAGCGGGGGGGCCACCGAGCAGTTCTTC. Translation: CASSFRTSGGATEQFF.

Judged by abundance, this clonotype is medium-sized. The gene calls are TRBV6-5 and TRBJ2-5; the match to TRBD2 covers 12 bases. The CDR3 runs to 16 residues. From germline, CDR1 is MNHEY and CDR2 SVGAGI. The trim removed 4 bases at V and 5 bases at J, leaving 8 bases unmatched. For the CDR3, the DNA is TGTGCCAGCAGTTTCCCAACTAGCGGGAGGTTCGAGACCCAGTACTTC. The encoded protein is CASSFPTSGRFETQYF.

The sample holds a few counts of this clonotype. V is TRBV5-4 and J is TRBJ2-5; TRBD1 agrees at 11 bases. Germline V gives CDR1 SGHNT, CDR2 YYREEE (reference sequence). The J segment lost 5 bases and the V segment lost 4 bases, leaving 4 bases of the junction unmatched. The CDR3 runs to 14 residues. Written as DNA, the CDR3 is TGTGCCAGCAGCCGGGACAGGGGGTCGGAGACCCAGTACTTC. It codes for CASSRDRGSETQYF.